Following are 13 T cell receptor beta chains from one sample sequenced in a study of technical replicates of blood from a few donors. Profiled with immunoSEQ multiplex PCR; TCRdb holds only in-frame clones, not every one. The data hold 9,000 to 15,000 clones, with 90% to 95% observed a single time. The sequenced material came from PBMCs. The source is a human donor in good health.

A single count supports this clone. This chain connects TRBV7-8 to TRBJ2-7; D might be TRBD1 (5 bases). The V end lost 4 bases, the J end lost 0 bases, and 13 bases lay between the germline ends. Germline values: CDR1 SGHVS, CDR2 FQNEAQ. The length of the CDR3 is 15 residues. CDR3: CASSYMTARSYEQYF. The DNA of the CDR3 is TGTGCCAGCAGCTACATGACAGCCCGCTCCTACGAGCAGTACTTC.

The rearrangement uses TRBV9 and TRBJ2-3; 8 bases match TRBD1. The CDR3 is 18 residues long. CDR1 SGDLS and CDR2 YYNGEE come from the germline V gene. Unmatched junction bases numbered 14, after V lost 2 bases and J lost 3 bases. The CDR3 nucleotides are TGTGCCAGCAGCGTCCGAGAGCCAGGGGGCACGGGAACAGATACGCAGTATTTT. Protein: CASSVREPGGTGTDTQYF.

The chain uses TRBV7-2 and TRBJ1-2, with TRBD1 identical over 9 bases. The CDR3 loop spans 14 amino acids. Germline loops: CDR1 SGHTA, CDR2 FQGNSA. V was pared by 5 bases and J by 4 bases, with 5 bases of the junction left unmatched. CDR3 nucleotide sequence: TGTGCCAGCAGCCCTTTACAGGGGGCCTATGGCTACACCTTC. Its translation: CASSPLQGAYGYTF.

The chain combines TRBV9 with TRBJ1-1, with 7 bases aligning to TRBD1. J gave up 5 bases and V 4 bases, and 11 bases lay outside the gene matches. The CDR3 has 15 amino acids. Germline V lookup: CDR1 SGDLS, CDR2 YYNGEE. CDR3 in amino acids: CASSWGQPGRTEAFF. CDR3 coding DNA: TGTGCCAGCAGCTGGGGACAGCCCGGACGGACTGAAGCTTTCTTT.

The rearrangement joins TRBV18 to TRBJ2-7, with D possibly matching TRBD2 (6 bases). Germline V gene lookup returns CDR1 KGHSH and CDR2 LQKENI. V was pared by 0 bases and J by 4 bases, with 16 bases between. This CDR3 contains 16 residues. The CDR3 DNA follows: TGTGCCAGCTCACCACCGGTGGAAGGGAGGACGTACGAGCAGTACTTC. Translated: CASSPPVEGRTYEQYF.

The chain employs TRBV15 and TRBJ2-1; 9 nucleotides align to TRBD2. The CDR3 contains 19 residues. V shed 0 bases, J shed 0 bases, and the junction held 9 bases outside the gene matches. The germline V gene encodes CDR1 LNHNV and CDR2 YYDKDF (reference sequence). The CDR3 nucleotides are TGTGCCACCAGCAGAGATCAGTGGGGCGGGAGGGGCTCCTACAATGAGCAGTTCTTC. It yields the protein CATSRDQWGGRGSYNEQFF.

The V and J genes are TRBV5-8 and TRBJ2-5; 9 bases match TRBD1. CDR3 length: 13 residues. CDR1 is SGHTS, CDR2 YDEGEE, per germline. With V trimmed by 6 bases and J by 4 bases, 4 bases remained unmatched. The CDR3 nucleotides read TGTGCCAGCAACAGGGGACAGGGAGAGACCCAGTACTTC. Translated, it gives CASNRGQGETQYF.

V gene TRBV5-1 combines with J gene TRBJ2-7; 8 nucleotides match TRBD2. This CDR3 comprises 15 residues. The V gene end was trimmed by 4 bases and the J gene end by 3 bases; junction bases not matched to a gene: 9. CDR1 and CDR2 (germline): SGHRS, YFSETQ. CDR3: CASSPAGGGGYEQYF. The CDR3 DNA reads TGCGCCAGCAGCCCCGCGGGAGGAGGGGGCTACGAGCAGTACTTC.

The genes are TRBV19 and TRBJ1-5, with D unresolved. With 6 bases removed from V and 4 bases from J, the gap between germline ends came to 16 bases. There are 15 residues in the CDR3. CDR1 and CDR2 from the germline V gene are LNHDA and SQIVND (reference sequence). CDR3 coding DNA: TGTGCCAGTAGCTTCGCCATACAAATTAATCAGCCCCAGCATTTT. Translation: CASSFAIQINQPQHF.

This clone has a single count. The rearrangement joins TRBV19 to TRBJ2-7; 10 bases fit TRBD1. This CDR3 has 17 residues. From germline, CDR1 is LNHDA and CDR2 SQIVND (reference sequence). Germline trimming cut 0 bases from V and 2 bases from J; bases unmatched to any gene: 7. In nucleotides, the CDR3 is TGTGCCAGTAGTATAGATCCGGGACAGGGGATCCCCTACGAGCAGTACTTC. Translation gives CASSIDPGQGIPYEQYF.

V gene TRBV11-2 combines with J gene TRBJ1-3; D remains unclear. The germline V gene encodes CDR1 SGHAT and CDR2 FQNNGV. V was pared by 5 bases and J by 3 bases, with 8 bases between. The CDR3 contains 13 residues. The CDR3 nucleotides read TGTGCCAGCAGCCCTACTCATGGAAACACCATATATTTT. Residues: CASSPTHGNTIYF.

The chain recombines TRBV7-2 with TRBJ2-2; 9 bases line up with TRBD2. This CDR3 has 14 amino acids. The junction had 3 bases not matched to a gene; V was cut back by 4 bases and J by 6 bases. In germline, CDR1 is SGHTA, CDR2 FQGNSA. The DNA for the CDR3 is TGTGCCAGCAGCTATAGCGGGAGCCCCGGGGAGCTGTTTTTT. It codes for CASSYSGSPGELFF.

About this clone itself: The junction departs from the called germline gene at one end, perhaps through a read error. The genes are TRBV5-8 and TRBJ1-2; 9 nucleotides align to TRBD1. Germline CDR1 and CDR2: SGHTS and YDEGEE. The CDR3 covers 14 residues. The CDR3 DNA is TGTGCCAGCACCTTGGGGACAGGGTTTGGTGGCTACACCTTC. Encoded protein: CASTLGTGFGGYTF.